This T cell receptor beta chain was captured by sequencing in a study of response to subunit inactivated influenza vaccine. Study observations and caveats: The authors proposed limited new T cell recruitment per seasonal influenza vaccination.

V gave up 6 bases and J gave up 2 bases, with 17 bases separating them. Germline V gene lookup returns CDR1 MNHNS and CDR2 SASEGT. The CDR3 contains 15 residues. TCRdb called the RT-PCR reads again in MiXCR, with one record for every CDR3 protein. The table shows 750,000 to 850,000 distinct CDR3 sequences, with around 18% occurring only once. As regards this clonotype: What it binds is not known.

V usage is TRBV6-1 and J usage is TRBJ2-7; possibly TRBD1 or TRBD2 for D (7 bases each). This receptor was identified in a man in his fifties who received an inactivated influenza vaccine. The specimen comprised PBMCs from blood, sampled about 5 days after vaccination. CDR3 amino acids: CASSRSSGGAYEQYF. The DNA for the CDR3 is TGTGCCAGCAGCCGGTCATCAGGGGGGGCCTACGAGCAGTACTTC.